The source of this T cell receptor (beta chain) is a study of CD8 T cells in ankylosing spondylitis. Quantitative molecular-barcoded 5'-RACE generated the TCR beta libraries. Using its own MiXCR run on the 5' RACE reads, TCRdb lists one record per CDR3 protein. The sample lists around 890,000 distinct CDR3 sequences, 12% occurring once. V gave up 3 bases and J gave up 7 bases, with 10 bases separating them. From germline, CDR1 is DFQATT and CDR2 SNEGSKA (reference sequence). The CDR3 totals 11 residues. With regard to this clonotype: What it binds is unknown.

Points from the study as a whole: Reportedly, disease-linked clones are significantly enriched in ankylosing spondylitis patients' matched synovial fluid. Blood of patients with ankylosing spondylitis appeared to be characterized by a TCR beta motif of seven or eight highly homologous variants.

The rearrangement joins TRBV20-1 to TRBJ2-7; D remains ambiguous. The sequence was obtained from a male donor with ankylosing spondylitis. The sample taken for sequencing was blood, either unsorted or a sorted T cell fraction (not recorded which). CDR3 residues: CSARTPWEQYF. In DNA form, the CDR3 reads TGCAGTGCTAGGACACCGTGGGAGCAGTACTTC.